This T cell receptor beta chain derives from a study of shared clonotypes between healthy human individuals. Study results and caveats: The authors expected sequencing depth to affect clonotype sharing among donors.

Germline V lookup: CDR1 LGHNA, CDR2 YNFKEQ. The CDR3 totals 17 residues. The V end was cut by 3 bases, the J end by 3 bases, with 18 bases between. Concerning this clone itself: Its matching antigen is unknown.

An even split of each subset's genomic DNA across several immunoSEQ plates was performed. The data were produced by immunoSEQ multiplex PCR, yet TCRdb's version contains in-frame clones alone and is incomplete. Here the sample spans 400,000 to 500,000 clones, less than 80% being singletons. The material sequenced was PBMCs. The TCR sequence derives from a woman in her thirties or forties in good health. Some clones in this sample may be carry-over from other donors' samples. The genes are TRBV4-2 and TRBJ1-5; TRBD1 is a possible D gene (6 bases). CDR3 loop: CASSQETGSFPNQPQHF. CDR3 sequence (DNA): TGTGCCAGCAGCCAGGAAACAGGGTCTTTCCCCAATCAGCCCCAGCATTTT.